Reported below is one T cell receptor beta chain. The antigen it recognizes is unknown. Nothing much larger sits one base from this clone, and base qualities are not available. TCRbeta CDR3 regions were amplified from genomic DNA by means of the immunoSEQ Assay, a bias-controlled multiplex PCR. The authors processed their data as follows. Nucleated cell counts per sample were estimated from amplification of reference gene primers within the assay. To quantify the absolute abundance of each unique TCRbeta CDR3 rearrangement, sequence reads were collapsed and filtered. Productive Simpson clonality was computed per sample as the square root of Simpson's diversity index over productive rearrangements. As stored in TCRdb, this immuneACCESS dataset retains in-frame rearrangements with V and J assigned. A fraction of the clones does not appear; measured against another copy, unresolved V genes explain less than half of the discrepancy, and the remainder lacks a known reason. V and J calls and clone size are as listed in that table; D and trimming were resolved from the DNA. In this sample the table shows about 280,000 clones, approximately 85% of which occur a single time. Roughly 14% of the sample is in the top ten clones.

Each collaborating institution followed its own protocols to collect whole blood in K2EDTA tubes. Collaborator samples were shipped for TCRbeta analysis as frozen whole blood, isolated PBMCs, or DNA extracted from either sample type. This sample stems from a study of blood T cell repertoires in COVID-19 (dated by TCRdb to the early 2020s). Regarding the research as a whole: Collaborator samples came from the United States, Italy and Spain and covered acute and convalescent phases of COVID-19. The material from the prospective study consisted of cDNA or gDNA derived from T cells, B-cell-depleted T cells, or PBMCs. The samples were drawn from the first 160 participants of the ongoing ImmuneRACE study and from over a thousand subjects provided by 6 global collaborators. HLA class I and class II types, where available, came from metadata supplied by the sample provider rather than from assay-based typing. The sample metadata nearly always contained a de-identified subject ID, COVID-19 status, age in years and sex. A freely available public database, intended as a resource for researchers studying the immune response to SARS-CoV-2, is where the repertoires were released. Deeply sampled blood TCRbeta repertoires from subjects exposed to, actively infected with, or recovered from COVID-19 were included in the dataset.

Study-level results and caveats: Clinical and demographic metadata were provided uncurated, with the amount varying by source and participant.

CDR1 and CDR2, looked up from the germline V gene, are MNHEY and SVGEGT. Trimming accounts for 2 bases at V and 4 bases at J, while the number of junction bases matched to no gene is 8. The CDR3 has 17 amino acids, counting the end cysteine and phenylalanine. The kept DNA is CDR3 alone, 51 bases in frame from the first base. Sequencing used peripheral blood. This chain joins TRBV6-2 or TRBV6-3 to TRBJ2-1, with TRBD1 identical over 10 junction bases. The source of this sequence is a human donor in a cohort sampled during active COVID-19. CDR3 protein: CASSYPIDRGLYNEQFF. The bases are TGTGCCAGCAGTTACCCCATCGACAGGGGGCTTTACAATGAGCAGTTCTTC.